Following are 8 T cell receptor beta chains from one sample sequenced in a study of shared clonotypes between healthy human individuals. The protocol was immunoSEQ multiplex PCR, while the TCRdb copy is restricted to in-frame clones and leaves out a portion. The sample shows approximately 500,000 clones, almost 97% of them seen only once. The sequencing sample was made of naive CD4+ T cells sorted from blood. Subset specified: CD45RA+ positively selected. The receptors shown here come from a woman aged 25-40 years in good health.

This chain links TRBV27 with TRBJ2-7; D unresolved. The CDR3 totals 15 residues. The germline V and J ends were trimmed by 3 bases and 2 bases, with 14 bases remaining between them. From germline, CDR1 is MNHEY and CDR2 SMNVEV (reference sequence). The CDR3 region is CASSLQRGRAYEQYF. The CDR3 DNA follows: TGTGCCAGCAGTTTGCAGCGCGGCCGAGCCTACGAGCAGTACTTC.

The V and J genes are TRBV21-1 and TRBJ2-7; the table calls TRBD1, which could not be checked here. TRBV21-1 is described as a pseudogene. The CDR3 is 14 residues long. Written as DNA, the CDR3 is TGTGCCAAGTCAGCCAGGGGGGATCGGTACGAGCAGTACTTC. It specifies CAKSARGDRYEQYF.

About this clone itself: A junction end diverges from the germline sequence, so it may reflect a read error. This chain joins TRBV2 and TRBJ1-6; TRBD1 matches at 8 bases. The germline V gene encodes CDR1 SNHLY and CDR2 FYNNEI. This CDR3 contains 15 residues. The DNA for the CDR3 is TGTGCCAGCAGGGAAGGGACAGGTTATAATTCACCCCTCCACTTT. This encodes CASREGTGYNSPLHF.

V gene TRBV4-2 combines with J gene TRBJ1-3; 9 bases match TRBD1. Germline assignment: CDR1 LGHNA and CDR2 YNFKEQ. The CDR3 spans 16 residues. J gave up 5 bases and V 5 bases, and 10 bases lay outside the gene matches. The CDR3 is CASSLEGTGRRNTIYF. CDR3 in DNA: TGTGCCAGCAGCTTGGAAGGGACAGGGCGACGAAACACCATATATTTT.

The rearrangement joins TRBV30 to TRBJ1-5; D not resolved. Germline lookup yields CDR1 GTSNPN and CDR2 SVGIG (reference sequence). V dropped 3 bases and J dropped 0 bases, with 9 bases sitting between them. The CDR3 consists of 14 residues. In DNA form, the CDR3 reads TGTGCCTGGAGCTCGGTCAATAGCAATCAGCCCCAGCATTTT. Protein sequence: CAWSSVNSNQPQHF.

This chain uses TRBV28 with TRBJ1-4; the match to TRBD1 covers 8 bases. The CDR3 has 14 residues. CDR1 MDHEN and CDR2 SYDVKM come from the germline V gene. J lost 4 bases, V lost 8 bases, and 6 bases had no gene match. CDR3 loop: CASGKTGDNEKLFF. The CDR3 coding sequence is TGTGCCAGCGGTAAGACAGGGGATAATGAAAAACTGTTTTTT.

The chain couples TRBV7-9 to TRBJ1-1; tentative D call: TRBD1 (5 bases). Trimming removed 5 bases at V and 4 bases at J, with 14 bases between. The CDR3 has 14 residues. Germline CDR1 reads SEHNR; CDR2 reads FQNEAQ (reference sequence). The CDR3 DNA sequence: TGTGCCAGCAGCGCGGGGGGTTTCATCACTGAAGCTTTCTTT. Translating it yields CASSAGGFITEAFF.

Note on this clone: Other DNA sequences in this specimen translate into the identical CDR3. V gene TRBV29-1 combines with J gene TRBJ2-7, with D possibly being TRBD2 (6 bases). Germline V gene sequence: CDR1 SQVTM, CDR2 ANQGSEA. V was shortened by 6 bases and J by 1 base, with 10 bases between the two germline ends. The CDR3 is 12 amino acids. The CDR3 protein is CSVGGGSYEQYF. The CDR3, as DNA: TGCAGCGTGGGGGGAGGATCCTACGAGCAGTACTTC.